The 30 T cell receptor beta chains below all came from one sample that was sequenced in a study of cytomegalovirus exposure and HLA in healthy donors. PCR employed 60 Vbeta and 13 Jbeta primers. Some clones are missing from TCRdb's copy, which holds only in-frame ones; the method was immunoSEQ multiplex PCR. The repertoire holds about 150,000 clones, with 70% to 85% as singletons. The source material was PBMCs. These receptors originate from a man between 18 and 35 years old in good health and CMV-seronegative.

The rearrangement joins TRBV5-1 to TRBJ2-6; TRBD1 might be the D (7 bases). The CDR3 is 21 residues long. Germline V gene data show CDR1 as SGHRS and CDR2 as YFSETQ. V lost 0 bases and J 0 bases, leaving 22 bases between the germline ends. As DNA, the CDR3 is TGCGCCAGCAGCTTGGTTAAGGGGCGCAGACAGGGACTCTCTGGGGCCAACGTCCTGACTTTC. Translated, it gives CASSLVKGRRQGLSGANVLTF.

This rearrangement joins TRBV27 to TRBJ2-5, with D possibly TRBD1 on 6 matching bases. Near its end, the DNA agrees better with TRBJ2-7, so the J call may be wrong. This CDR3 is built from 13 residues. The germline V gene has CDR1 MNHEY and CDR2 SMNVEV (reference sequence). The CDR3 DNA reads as TGTGCCAGCAAGAGGGGGAGCTCCTACGAGCAGTACTTC. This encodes CASKRGSSYEQYF.

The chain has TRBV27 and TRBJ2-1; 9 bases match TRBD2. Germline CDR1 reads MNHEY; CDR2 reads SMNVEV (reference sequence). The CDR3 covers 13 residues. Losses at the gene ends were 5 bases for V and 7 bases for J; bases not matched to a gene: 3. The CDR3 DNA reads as TGTGCCAGCAGTCTCGGACTAGCGAATGAGCAGTTCTTC. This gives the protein CASSLGLANEQFF.

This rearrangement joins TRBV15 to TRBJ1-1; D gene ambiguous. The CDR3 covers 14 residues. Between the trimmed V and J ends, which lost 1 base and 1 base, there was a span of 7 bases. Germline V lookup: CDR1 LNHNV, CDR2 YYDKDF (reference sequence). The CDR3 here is CATSRVRQNTEAFF. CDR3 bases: TGTGCCACCAGCAGAGTGAGACAGAACACTGAAGCTTTCTTT.

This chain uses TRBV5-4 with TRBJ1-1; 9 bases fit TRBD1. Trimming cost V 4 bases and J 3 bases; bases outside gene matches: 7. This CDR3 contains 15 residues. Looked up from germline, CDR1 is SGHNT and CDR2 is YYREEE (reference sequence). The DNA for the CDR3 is TGTGCCAGCAGCGCCGGGGACAGGGCGGACACTGAAGCTTTCTTT. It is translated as CASSAGDRADTEAFF.

The CDR3 nucleotides read TGTGCCAGCAGCTTGGAACAGGAGCAGTACTTC. Its protein is CASSLEQEQYF. This sequence joins TRBV5-4 and TRBJ2-7, with no clear D. The CDR3 runs to 11 residues. Per germline, CDR1 SGHNT and CDR2 YYREEE (reference sequence). Trimming shortened V by 0 bases and J by 7 bases, and 5 bases separated the two germline ends.

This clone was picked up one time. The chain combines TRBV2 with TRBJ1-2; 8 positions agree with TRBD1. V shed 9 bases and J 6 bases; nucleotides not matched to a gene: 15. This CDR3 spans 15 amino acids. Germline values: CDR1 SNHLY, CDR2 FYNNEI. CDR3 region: CASISRDRRYHGYTF. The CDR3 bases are TGTGCCAGTATTTCAAGGGACAGGCGCTATCATGGCTACACCTTC.

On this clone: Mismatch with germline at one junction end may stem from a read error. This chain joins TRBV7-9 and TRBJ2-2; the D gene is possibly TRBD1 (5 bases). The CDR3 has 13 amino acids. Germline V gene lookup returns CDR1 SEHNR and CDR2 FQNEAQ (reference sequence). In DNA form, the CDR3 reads TGTTCCAGCAGCTTACCAGGGACCGGGGAGCTGTTTTTT. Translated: CSSSLPGTGELFF. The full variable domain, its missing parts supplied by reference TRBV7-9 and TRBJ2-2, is DTGVSQNPRHKITKRGQNVTFRCDPISEHNRLYWYRQTLGQGPEFLTYFQNEAQLEKSRLLSDRFSAERPKGSFSTLEIQRTEQGDSAMYLCSSSLPGTGELFFGEGSRLTVL.

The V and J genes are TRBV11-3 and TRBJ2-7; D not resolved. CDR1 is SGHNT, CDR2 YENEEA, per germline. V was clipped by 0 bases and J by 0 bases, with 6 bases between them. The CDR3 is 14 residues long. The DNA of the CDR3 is TGTGCCAGCAGCTTAGATCGTTTCTCCTACGAGCAGTACTTC. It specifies CASSLDRFSYEQYF.

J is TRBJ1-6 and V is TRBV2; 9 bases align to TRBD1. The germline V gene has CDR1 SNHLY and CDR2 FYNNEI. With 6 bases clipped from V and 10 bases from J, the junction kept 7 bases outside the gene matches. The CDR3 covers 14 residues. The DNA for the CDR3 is TGTGCCAGCAGACCGGGACAGGGATGGTCACCCCTCCACTTT. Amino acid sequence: CASRPGQGWSPLHF.

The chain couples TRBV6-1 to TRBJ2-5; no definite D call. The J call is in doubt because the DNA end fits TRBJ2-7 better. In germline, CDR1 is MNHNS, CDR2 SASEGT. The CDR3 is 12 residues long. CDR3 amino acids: CASSEGTYEQYF. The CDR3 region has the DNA TGTGCCAGCAGTGAAGGCACCTACGAGCAGTACTTC.

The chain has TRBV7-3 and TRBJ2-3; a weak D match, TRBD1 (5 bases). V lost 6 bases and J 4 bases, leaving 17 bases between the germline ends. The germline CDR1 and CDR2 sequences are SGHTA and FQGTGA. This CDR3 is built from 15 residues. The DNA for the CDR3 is TGTGCCAGCAGTTTTTCAGGGTTTGAGGCAGATACGCAGTATTTT. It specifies CASSFSGFEADTQYF.

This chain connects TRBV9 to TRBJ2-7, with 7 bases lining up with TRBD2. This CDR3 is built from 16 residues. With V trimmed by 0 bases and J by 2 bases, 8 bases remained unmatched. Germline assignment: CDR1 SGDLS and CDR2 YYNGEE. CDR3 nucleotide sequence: TGTGCCAGCAGCGTAGAAGGCTGGACTAGTACCTACGAGCAGTACTTC. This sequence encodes CASSVEGWTSTYEQYF.

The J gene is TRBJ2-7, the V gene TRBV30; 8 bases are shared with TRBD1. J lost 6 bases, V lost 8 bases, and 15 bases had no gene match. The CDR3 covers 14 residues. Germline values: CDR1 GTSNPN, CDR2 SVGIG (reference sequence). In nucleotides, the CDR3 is TGTGCCGGGGGGTGGACAGGGCGTATATGCGAGCAGTACTTC. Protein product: CAGGWTGRICEQYF.

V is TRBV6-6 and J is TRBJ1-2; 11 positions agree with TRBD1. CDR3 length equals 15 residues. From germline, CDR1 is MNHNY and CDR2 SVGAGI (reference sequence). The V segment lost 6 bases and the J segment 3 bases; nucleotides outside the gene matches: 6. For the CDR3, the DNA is TGTGCCAGCAGCCGGACAGGGGGCGCCTACTATGGCTACACCTTC. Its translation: CASSRTGGAYYGYTF.

CDR3 region: CASSPRAPGGPDTQYF. CDR3 nucleotide sequence: TGTGCCAGCTCACCAAGGGCCCCTGGGGGCCCAGATACGCAGTATTTT. J is TRBJ2-3 and V is TRBV18; maybe TRBD1 (6 bases). The length of the CDR3 is 16 residues. Trimming left V 2 bases short and J 4 bases short, with 16 bases between. Germline V gene lookup returns CDR1 KGHSH and CDR2 LQKENI. Variable domain in full (rest from reference TRBV18 and TRBJ2-3): NAGVMQNPRHLVRRRGQEARLRCSPMKGHSHVYWYRQLPEEGLKFMVYLQKENIIDESGMPKERFSAEFPKEGPSILRIQQVVRGDSAAYFCASSPRAPGGPDTQYFGPGTRLTVL.

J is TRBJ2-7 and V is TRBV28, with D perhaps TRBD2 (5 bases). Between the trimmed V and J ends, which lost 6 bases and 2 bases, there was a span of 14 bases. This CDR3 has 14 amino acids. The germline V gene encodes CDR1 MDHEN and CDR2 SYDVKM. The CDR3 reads CASRYARGTYEQYF. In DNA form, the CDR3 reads TGTGCCAGCAGGTACGCCCGAGGGACCTACGAGCAGTACTTC.

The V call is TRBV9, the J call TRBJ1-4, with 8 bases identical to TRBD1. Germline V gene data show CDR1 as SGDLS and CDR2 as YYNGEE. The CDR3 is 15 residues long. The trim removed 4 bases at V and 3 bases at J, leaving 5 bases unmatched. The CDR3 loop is CASSSRTGPNEKLFF. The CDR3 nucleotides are TGTGCCAGCAGCAGTCGGACAGGGCCTAATGAAAAACTGTTTTTT.

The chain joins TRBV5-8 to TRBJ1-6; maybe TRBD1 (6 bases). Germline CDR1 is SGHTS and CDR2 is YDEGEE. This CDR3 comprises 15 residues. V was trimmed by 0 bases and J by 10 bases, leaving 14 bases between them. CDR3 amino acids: CASSLVTGGDSPLHF. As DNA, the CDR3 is TGTGCCAGCAGCTTGGTGACAGGTGGGGACTCACCCCTCCACTTT.

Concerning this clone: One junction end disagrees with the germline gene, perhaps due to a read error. The CDR3 nucleotides read TGTTCCAGCAGCTCGGGGGGGCACGAGTACGAGCAGTACTTC. Residues: CSSSSGGHEYEQYF. The J gene is TRBJ2-7, the V gene TRBV7-9; 8 bases are a match to TRBD2. From germline, CDR1 is SEHNR and CDR2 FQNEAQ (reference sequence). This CDR3 has 14 residues.

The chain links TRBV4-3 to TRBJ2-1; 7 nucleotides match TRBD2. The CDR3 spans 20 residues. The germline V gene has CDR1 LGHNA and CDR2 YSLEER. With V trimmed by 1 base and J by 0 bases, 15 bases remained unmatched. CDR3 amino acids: CASSQVWPGGSTSSYNEQFF. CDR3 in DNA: TGCGCCAGCAGCCAAGTCTGGCCGGGAGGAAGCACGAGCTCCTACAATGAGCAGTTCTTC.

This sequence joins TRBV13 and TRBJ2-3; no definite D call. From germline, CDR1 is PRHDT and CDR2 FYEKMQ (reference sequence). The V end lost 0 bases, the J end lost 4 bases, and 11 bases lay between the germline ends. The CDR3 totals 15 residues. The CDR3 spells CASSLGLSPADTQYF. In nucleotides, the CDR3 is TGTGCCAGCAGCTTAGGACTATCCCCCGCAGATACGCAGTATTTT.

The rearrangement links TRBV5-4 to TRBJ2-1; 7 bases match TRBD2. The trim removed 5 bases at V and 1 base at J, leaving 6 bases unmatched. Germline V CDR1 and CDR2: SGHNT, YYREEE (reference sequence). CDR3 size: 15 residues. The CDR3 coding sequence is TGTGCCAGCAGACGACTGGGGGGGTCCTACAATGAGCAGTTCTTC. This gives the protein CASRRLGGSYNEQFF. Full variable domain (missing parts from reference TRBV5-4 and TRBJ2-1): ETGVTQSPTHLIKTRGQQVTLRCSSQSGHNTVSWYQQALGQGPQFIFQYYREEENGRGNFPPRFSGLQFPNYSSELNVNALELDDSALYLCASRRLGGSYNEQFFGPGTRLTVL.

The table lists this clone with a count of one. The CDR3 spells CASSANQGARGELFF. The CDR3 bases are TGCGCCAGCAGCGCTAATCAGGGGGCCCGAGGCGAACTGTTTTTT. V usage is TRBV5-1 and J usage is TRBJ1-4, with 8 nucleotides matching TRBD1. The CDR3 covers 15 residues. Germline trimming cut 4 bases from V and 12 bases from J; bases unmatched to any gene: 14. Germline V gives CDR1 SGHRS, CDR2 YFSETQ.

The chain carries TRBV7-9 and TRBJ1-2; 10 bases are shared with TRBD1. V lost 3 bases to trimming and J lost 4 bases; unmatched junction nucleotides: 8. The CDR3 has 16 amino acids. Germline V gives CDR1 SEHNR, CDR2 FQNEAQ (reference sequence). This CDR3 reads CASSFTWTGGLYGYTF. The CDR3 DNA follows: TGTGCCAGCAGCTTCACCTGGACAGGGGGACTCTATGGCTACACCTTC.

As DNA, the CDR3 is TGTGCCAGCAGCCCCGGGACTAGCGGGAGTCTTTTCTTC. As protein: CASSPGTSGSLFF. The chain uses TRBV5-4 and TRBJ2-1, with 14 bases aligning to TRBD2. Germline CDR1 and CDR2: SGHNT and YYREEE (reference sequence). The CDR3 loop spans 13 amino acids. V lost 4 bases and J lost 16; bases outside the gene matches: 7.

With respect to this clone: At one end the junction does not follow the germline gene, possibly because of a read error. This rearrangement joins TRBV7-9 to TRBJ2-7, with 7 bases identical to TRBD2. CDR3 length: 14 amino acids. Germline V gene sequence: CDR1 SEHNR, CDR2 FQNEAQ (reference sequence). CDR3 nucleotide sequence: TGTTCCAGCCAGGAGCGGGAAGGTTCCTACGAGCAGTACTTC. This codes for CSSQEREGSYEQYF. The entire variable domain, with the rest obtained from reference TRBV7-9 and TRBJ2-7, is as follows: DTGVSQNPRHKITKRGQNVTFRCDPISEHNRLYWYRQTLGQGPEFLTYFQNEAQLEKSRLLSDRFSAERPKGSFSTLEIQRTEQGDSAMYLCSSQEREGSYEQYFGPGTRLTVT.

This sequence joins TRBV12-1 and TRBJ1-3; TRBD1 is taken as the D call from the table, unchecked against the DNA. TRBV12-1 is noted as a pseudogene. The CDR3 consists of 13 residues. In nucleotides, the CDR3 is TGTGCCAGAGACAGTCTCTCTGGAAACACCATATATTTT. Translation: CARDSLSGNTIYF.

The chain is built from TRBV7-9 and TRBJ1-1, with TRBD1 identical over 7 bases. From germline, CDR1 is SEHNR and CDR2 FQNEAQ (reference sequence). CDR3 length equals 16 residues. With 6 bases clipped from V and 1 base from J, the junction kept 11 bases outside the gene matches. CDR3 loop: CASRSYRGQTNTEAFF. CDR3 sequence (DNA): TGTGCCAGCAGGTCTTACAGGGGCCAAACGAACACTGAAGCTTTCTTT.

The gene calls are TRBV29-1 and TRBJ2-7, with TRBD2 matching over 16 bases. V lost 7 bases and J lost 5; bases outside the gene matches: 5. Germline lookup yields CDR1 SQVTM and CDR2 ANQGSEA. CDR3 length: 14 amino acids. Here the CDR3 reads CSAAGLAGGDEQYF. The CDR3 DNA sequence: TGCAGCGCAGCGGGACTAGCGGGAGGGGACGAGCAGTACTTC.